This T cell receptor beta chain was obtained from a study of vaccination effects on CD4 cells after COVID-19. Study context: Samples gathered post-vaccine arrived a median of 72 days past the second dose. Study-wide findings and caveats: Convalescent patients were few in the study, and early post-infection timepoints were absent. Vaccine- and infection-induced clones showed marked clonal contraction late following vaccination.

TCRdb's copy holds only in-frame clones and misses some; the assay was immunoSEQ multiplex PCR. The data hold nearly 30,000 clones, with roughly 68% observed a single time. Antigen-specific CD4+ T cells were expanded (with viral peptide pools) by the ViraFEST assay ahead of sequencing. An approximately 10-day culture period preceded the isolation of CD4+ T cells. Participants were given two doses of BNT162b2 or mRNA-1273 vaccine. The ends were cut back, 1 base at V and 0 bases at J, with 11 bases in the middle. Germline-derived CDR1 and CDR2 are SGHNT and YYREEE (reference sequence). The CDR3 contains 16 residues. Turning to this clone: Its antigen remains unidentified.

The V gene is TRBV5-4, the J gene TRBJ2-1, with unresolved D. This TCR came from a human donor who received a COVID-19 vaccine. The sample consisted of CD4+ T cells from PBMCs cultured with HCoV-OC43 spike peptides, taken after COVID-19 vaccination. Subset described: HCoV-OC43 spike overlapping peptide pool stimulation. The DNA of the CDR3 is TGTGCCAGCAGCTTGCGGCTGCCCTTCTCCTACAATGAGCAGTTCTTC. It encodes CASSLRLPFSYNEQFF.